This entry concerns a single T cell receptor beta chain. The antigen is undetermined. The data were obtained in a study of T-cell memory formation after mild COVID-19. The wider study: The two donors had largely donor-specific TCR clusters. Whole-study results and caveats: Clones that contracted from day 15 to 85 had balanced CD4/CD8; later expanders were CD4+ biased.

Trimming removed 5 bases from V and 6 bases from J; junction bases left unmatched: 4. The CDR3 sequence is 13 residues long. Germline CDR1 SGHTA, CDR2 FQGNSA. TCR alpha and TCR beta cDNA libraries carrying sample barcodes and UMIs were produced by 5'RACE using constant-segment primers. One entry per CDR3 protein results from TCRdb running MiXCR on the 5' RACE reads. The table has 550,000 to 700,000 distinct CDR3 sequences, 17% seen once. The chain recombines TRBV7-2 with TRBJ2-7; 10 nucleotides align to TRBD1. The sequenced sample was PBMCs or a T cell subset sorted from them (not recorded which). This clonotype was sampled from an adult woman who had mild COVID-19 (a few samples of this study predate the infection). Cell type and time point are not known. CDR3 sequence: CASSNDRGLEQYF. DNA of the CDR3: TGTGCCAGCAGCAACGACAGGGGGCTCGAGCAGTACTTC.